This entry describes one T cell receptor beta chain. No antigen is known for it. The timepoints at which blood was sampled were baseline, cycle 4 day 1, and cycle 7 day 1. This record belongs to a study of OX40 agonist ivuxolimab in advanced cancers. Study summary: Dosing consisted of intravenous ivuxolimab at 0.01 to 10 mg/kg every 2 weeks. Whole-study results and caveats: Both CD4+ and CD8+ T cell populations in blood had undergone clonal expansion by week 6 at 0.1 to 3.0 mg/kg.

Trimming left V 5 bases short and J 2 bases short, with 10 bases between. The CDR3 loop spans 13 amino acids. CDR1 is SQVTM, CDR2 ANQGSEA, per germline. Repertoires were generated with immunoSEQ multiplex PCR, while TCRdb's copy carries only in-frame clones and drops some. Of about 40,000 clones in the sample, approximately 90% were seen once. Sequenced here: CD4+ or CD8+ T cells sorted from blood, sampled in a trial of the OX40 agonist ivuxolimab. The V call is TRBV29-1, the J call TRBJ1-5; D gene ambiguous. The TCR sequence derives from an adult with an advanced solid tumor such as melanoma, head and neck, liver or kidney cancer. CDR3 bases: TGCAGCGTTCAGGCTTCCGGCAATCAGCCCCAGCATTTT. It encodes CSVQASGNQPQHF.